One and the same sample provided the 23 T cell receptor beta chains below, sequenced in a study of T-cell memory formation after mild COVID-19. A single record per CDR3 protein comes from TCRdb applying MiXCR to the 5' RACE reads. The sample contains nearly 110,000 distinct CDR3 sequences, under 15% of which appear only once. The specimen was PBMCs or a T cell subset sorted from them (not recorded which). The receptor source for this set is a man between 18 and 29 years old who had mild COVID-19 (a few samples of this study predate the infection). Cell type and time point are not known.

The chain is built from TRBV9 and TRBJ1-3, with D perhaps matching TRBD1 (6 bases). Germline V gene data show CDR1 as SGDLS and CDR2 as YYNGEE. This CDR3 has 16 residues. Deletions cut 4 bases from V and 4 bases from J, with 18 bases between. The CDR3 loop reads CASSLRGGAAGNTIYF. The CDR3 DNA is TGTGCCAGCAGCCTACGTGGGGGGGCCGCAGGAAACACCATATATTTT.

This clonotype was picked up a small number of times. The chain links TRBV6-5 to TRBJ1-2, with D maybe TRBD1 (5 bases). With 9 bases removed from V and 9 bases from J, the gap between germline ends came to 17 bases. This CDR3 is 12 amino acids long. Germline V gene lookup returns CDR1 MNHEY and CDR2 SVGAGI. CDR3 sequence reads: CASQSGNWRYTF. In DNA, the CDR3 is TGTGCCAGTCAGTCAGGGAATTGGCGCTACACCTTC.

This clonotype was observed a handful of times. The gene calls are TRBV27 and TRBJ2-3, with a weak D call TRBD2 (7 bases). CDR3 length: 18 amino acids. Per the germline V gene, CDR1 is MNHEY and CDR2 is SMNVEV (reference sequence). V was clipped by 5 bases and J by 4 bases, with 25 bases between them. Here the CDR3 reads CASSPRDIQRGAADTQYF. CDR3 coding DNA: TGTGCCAGCAGTCCCAGGGACATTCAGCGGGGTGCGGCAGATACGCAGTATTTT.

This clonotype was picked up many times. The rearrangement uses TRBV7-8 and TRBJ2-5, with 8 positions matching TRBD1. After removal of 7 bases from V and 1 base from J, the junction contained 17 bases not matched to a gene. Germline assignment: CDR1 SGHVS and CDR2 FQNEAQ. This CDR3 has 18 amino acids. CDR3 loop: CASNRRTGSEEGQETQYF. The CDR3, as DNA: TGTGCCAGCAACCGTAGGACAGGGAGTGAAGAGGGCCAAGAGACCCAGTACTTC.

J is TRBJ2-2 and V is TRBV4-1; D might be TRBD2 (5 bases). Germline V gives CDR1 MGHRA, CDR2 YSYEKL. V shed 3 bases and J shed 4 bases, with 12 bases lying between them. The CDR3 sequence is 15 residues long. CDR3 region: CASSHNRGATGELFF. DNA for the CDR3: TGCGCCAGCAGCCATAACCGGGGTGCCACCGGGGAGCTGTTTTTT.

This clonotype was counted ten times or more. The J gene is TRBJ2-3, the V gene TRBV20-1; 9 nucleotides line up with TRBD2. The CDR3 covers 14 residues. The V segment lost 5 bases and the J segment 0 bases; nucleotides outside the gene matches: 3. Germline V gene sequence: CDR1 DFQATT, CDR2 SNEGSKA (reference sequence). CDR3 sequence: CSAERGDSTDTQYF. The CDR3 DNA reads TGCAGTGCTGAGCGGGGGGACAGCACAGATACGCAGTATTTT.

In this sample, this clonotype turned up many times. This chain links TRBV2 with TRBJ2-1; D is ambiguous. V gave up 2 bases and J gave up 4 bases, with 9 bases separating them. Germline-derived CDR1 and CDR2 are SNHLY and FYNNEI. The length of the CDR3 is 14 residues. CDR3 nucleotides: TGTGCCAGCAGTGAATTCGACTTTTACAATGAGCAGTTCTTC. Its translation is CASSEFDFYNEQFF.

The CDR3 region has the DNA TGCGCCAGCAGCTGGGGACACCCGAACACTGAAGCTTTCTTT. As protein: CASSWGHPNTEAFF. The chain is built from TRBV5-1 and TRBJ1-1; tentative D call: TRBD1 (6 bases). V lost 3 bases to trimming and J lost 1 base, with 10 bases between them. Germline CDR1 and CDR2: SGHRS and YFSETQ. The CDR3 contains 14 residues.

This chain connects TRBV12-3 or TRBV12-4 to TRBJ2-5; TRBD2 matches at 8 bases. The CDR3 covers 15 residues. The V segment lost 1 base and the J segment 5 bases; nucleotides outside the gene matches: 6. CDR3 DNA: TGTGCCAGCAGTTTAGGACGGGGGGGCCTTGAGACCCAGTACTTC. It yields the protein CASSLGRGGLETQYF.

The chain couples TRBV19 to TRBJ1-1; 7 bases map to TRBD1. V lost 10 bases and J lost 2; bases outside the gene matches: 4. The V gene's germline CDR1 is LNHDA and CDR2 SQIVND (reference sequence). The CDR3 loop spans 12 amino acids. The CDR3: CATRTGNTEAFF. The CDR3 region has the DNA TGTGCCACAAGGACAGGAAACACTGAAGCTTTCTTT.

Here the CDR3 DNA reads TGTGCCAGCAGTTTCTTACAGGGGGGACACTATGGCTACACCTTC. This encodes CASSFLQGGHYGYTF. This chain links TRBV27 with TRBJ1-2, with 8 bases fitting TRBD1. After removal of 3 bases from V and 3 bases from J, the junction contained 6 bases not matched to a gene. The germline V gene encodes CDR1 MNHEY and CDR2 SMNVEV (reference sequence). The CDR3 is made up of 15 amino acids.

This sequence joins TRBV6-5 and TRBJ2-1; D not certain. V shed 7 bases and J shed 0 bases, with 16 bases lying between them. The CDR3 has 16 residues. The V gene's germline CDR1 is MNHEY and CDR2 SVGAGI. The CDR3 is CASMRSGGYSYNEQFF. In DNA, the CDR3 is TGTGCCAGCATGAGATCGGGCGGATACTCCTACAATGAGCAGTTCTTC.

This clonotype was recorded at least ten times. The CDR3 coding sequence is TGTGCCAGCAGTCCAGGGGAGTTGACTGAAGCTTTCTTT. Amino acid sequence: CASSPGELTEAFF. The chain has TRBV6-2 or TRBV6-3 and TRBJ1-1; TRBD1 might be the D (6 bases). CDR1 and CDR2 from the germline V gene are MNHEY and SVGEGT. V shed 5 bases and J shed 5 bases, with 12 bases lying between them. This CDR3 has 13 amino acids.

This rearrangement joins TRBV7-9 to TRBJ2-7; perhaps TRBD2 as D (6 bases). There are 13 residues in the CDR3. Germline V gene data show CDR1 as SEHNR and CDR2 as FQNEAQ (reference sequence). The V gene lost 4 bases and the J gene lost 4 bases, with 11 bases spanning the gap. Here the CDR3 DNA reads TGTGCCAGCAGCTCCGGGACTCAGTACGAGCAGTACGTC. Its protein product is CASSSGTQYEQYV.

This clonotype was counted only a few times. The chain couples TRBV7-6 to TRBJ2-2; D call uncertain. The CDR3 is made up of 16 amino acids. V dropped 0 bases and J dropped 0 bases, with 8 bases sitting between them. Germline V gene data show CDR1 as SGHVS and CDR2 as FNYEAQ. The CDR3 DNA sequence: TGTGCCAGCAGCTTAGCTGGCAAATCGAACACCGGGGAGCTGTTTTTT. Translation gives CASSLAGKSNTGELFF.

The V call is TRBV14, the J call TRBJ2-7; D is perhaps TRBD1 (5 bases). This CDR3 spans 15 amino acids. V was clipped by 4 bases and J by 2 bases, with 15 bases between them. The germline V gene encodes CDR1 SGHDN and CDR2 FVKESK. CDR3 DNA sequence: TGTGCCAGCAGCCTCCACAGGATGGCCCCCTACGAGCAGTACTTC. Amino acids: CASSLHRMAPYEQYF.

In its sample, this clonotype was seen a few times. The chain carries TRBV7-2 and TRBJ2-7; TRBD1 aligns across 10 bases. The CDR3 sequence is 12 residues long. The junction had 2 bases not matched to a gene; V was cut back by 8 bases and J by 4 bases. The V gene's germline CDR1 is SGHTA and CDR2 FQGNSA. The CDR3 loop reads CASGTGVYEQYF. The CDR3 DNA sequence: TGTGCCAGCGGGACAGGGGTTTACGAGCAGTACTTC.

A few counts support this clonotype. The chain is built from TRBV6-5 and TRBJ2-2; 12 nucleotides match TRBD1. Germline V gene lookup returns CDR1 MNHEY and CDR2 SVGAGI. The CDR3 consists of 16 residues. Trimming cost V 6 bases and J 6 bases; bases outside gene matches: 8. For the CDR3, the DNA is TGTGCCAGCAGCCCGACCGGGACAGGGGGCTCCGGGGAGCTGTTTTTT. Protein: CASSPTGTGGSGELFF.

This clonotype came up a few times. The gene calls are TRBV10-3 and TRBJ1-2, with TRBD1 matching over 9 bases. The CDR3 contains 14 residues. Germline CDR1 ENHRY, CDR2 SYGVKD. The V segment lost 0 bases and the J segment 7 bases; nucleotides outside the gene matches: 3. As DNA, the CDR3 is TGTGCCATCAGTGAGTCAGGACAGGGGAGTGGCTACACCTTC. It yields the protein CAISESGQGSGYTF.

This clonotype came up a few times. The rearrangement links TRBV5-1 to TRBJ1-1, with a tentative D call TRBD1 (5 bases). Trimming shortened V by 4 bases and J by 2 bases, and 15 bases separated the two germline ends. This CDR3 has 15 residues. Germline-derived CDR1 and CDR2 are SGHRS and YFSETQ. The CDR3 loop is CASSGGDAGNTEAFF. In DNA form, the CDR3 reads TGCGCCAGCAGCGGGGGGGACGCAGGAAACACTGAAGCTTTCTTT. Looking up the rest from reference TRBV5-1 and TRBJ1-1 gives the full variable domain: KAGVTQTPRYLIKTRGQQVTLSCSPISGHRSVSWYQQTPGQGLQFLFEYFSETQRNKGNFPGRFSGRQFSNSRSEMNVSTLELGDSALYLCASSGGDAGNTEAFFGQGTRLTVV.

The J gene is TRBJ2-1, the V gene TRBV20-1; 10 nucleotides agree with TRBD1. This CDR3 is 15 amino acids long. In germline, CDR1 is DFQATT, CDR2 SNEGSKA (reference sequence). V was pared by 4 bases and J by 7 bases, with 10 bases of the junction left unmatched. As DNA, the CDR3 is TGCAGTGCTATAGTCCCGGGACAGGGGACAAATGAGCAGTTCTTC. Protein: CSAIVPGQGTNEQFF.

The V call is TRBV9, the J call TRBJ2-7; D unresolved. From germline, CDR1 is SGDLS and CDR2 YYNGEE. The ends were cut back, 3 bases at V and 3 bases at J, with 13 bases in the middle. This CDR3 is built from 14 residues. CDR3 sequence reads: CASSAAANRYEQYF. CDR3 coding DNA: TGTGCCAGCAGCGCAGCTGCCAATCGCTACGAGCAGTACTTC.

The CDR3 is CASSLEMNTEAFF. The CDR3 region has the DNA TGTGCCAGCAGCTTGGAAATGAACACTGAAGCTTTCTTT. V usage is TRBV7-2 and J usage is TRBJ1-1; D uncertain. In germline, CDR1 is SGHTA, CDR2 FQGNSA. The V end lost 3 bases, the J end lost 0 bases, and 5 bases lay between the germline ends. CDR3 size: 13 residues.